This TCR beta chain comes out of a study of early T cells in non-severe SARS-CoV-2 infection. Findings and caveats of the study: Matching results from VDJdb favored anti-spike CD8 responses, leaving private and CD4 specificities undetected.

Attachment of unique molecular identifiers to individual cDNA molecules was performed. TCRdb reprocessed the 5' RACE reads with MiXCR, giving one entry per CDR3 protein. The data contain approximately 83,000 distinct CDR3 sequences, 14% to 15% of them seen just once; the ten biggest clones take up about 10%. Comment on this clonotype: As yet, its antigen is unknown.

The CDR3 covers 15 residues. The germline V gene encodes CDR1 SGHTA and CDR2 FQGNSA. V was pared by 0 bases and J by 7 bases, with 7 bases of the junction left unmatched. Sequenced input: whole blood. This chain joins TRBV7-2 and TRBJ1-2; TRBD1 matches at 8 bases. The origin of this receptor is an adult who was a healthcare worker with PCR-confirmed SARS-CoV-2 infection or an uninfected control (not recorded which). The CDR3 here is CASSLATGDAAGYTF. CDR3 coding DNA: TGTGCCAGCAGCTTAGCGACAGGGGACGCCGCTGGCTACACCTTC.